This T cell receptor (beta chain) came from a study of T cells after yellow fever vaccination. Study context: Low-cell-number fractions were prepared with SMART-Seq v4 Ultra Low Input. Overall study findings and caveats: Some clonotypes were seen in both the CD4 and the CD8 compartments. These made up a small share and likely arose from convergent recombination. The study re-detected most primary-vaccination clones after the booster (approximately 97% CD4, 80% to 90% CD8).

With 4 bases removed from V and 10 bases from J, the gap between germline ends came to 14 bases. The CDR3 runs 14 residues. Germline V lookup: CDR1 LNHDA, CDR2 SQIVND (reference sequence). MiXCR was run by TCRdb on the 5' RACE reads, yielding one entry per CDR3 protein. The data contain 620,000 or so distinct CDR3 sequences, roughly a sixth of them seen just once; the ten biggest clones take up about 18%. As to this clonotype: Its antigen remains unknown.

The material sequenced was PBMCs, taken 5 days after the first yellow fever vaccination. This chain links TRBV19 with TRBJ1-6; D may be TRBD1 (6 bases). The TCR sequence derives from a man younger than 35 who received the YFV17D yellow fever vaccine. Written as DNA, the CDR3 is TGTGCCAGTAGTACGGGGGGCGCATGGTCACCCCTCCACTTT. It yields the protein CASSTGGAWSPLHF.